This T cell receptor beta chain was sequenced during a study of early T cells in non-severe SARS-CoV-2 infection. Study summary: Chains were not paired, and sequencing was done on bulk RNA from unsorted whole blood. Regarding the study as a whole: Anti-spike CD8 responses were favored in VDJdb matching, and private and CD4 specificities were missed.

This clonotype was seen only a few times. The antigen is not known. The protocol attached unique molecular identifiers to individual cDNA molecules. TCRdb re-derived calls from the 5' RACE reads in MiXCR, one entry per CDR3 protein. This table has approximately 70,000 distinct CDR3 sequences, around 12% appearing once. The CDR3 runs to 13 residues. Germline V gives CDR1 SNHLY, CDR2 FYNNEI. Trimming removed 4 bases from V and 6 bases from J, with 10 bases in between. The TCR comes from an adult who was a healthcare worker with PCR-confirmed SARS-CoV-2 infection or an uninfected control (not recorded which). The donor label of this sample is uncertain. V is TRBV2 and J is TRBJ2-1, with a tentative D call TRBD2 (6 bases). This material consisted of whole blood, taken at baseline. The CDR3 nucleotides are TGTGCCAGCAGTGTCGTGGGGGGCAATGAGCAGTTCTTC. This codes for CASSVVGGNEQFF. The full variable domain, its missing parts supplied by reference TRBV2 and TRBJ2-1, is EPEVTQTPSHQVTQMGQEVILRCVPISNHLYFYWYRQILGQKVEFLVSFYNNEISEKSEIFDDQFSVERPDGSNFTLKIRSTKLEDSAMYFCASSVVGGNEQFFGPGTRLTVL.